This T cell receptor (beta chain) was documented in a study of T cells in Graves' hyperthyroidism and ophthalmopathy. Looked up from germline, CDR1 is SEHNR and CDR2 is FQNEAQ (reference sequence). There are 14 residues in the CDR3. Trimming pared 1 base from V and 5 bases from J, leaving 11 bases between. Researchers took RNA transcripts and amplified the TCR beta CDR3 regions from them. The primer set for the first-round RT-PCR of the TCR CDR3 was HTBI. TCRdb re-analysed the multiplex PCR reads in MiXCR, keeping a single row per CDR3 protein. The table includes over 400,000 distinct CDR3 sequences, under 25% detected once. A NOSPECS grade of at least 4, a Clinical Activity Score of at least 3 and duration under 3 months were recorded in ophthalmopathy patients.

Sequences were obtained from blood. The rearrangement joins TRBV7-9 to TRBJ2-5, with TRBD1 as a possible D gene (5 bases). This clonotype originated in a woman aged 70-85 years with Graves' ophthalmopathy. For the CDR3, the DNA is TGTGCCAGCAGCTTAGGTGGGGCTTCGGAGACCCAGTACTTC. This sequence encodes CASSLGGASETQYF.